Below are 32 T cell receptor beta chains sequenced from a single sample in a study of T-cell reconstitution after alpha-beta-depleted transplantation in children (dated by TCRdb to about 2016). Library generation was performed with PCR. The sequencing machine was an Illumina HiSeq 2500. TCR library preparation used molecular barcoding, with unique molecular identifiers applied to normalize quantification of the TCRbeta repertoire. TCRdb reanalyzed the raw reads on its own, using fastp at Q25 for trimming and MiXCR for clone calling, and kept in-frame beta chains. Every CDR3 protein is listed once, alongside the most common genes and DNA of its rows. This sample comprises some 240,000 distinct CDR3 sequences, 12% of them detected only once. In total, the top ten clones hold 2.6% of the sample. Sample: PBMCs from the stem cell graft donor, taken from the stem cell graft. These receptor sequences come from a human donor who donated a stem cell graft to a child with acute lymphoblastic leukemia.

CDR3 region: CASSRMGLAVATYNEQFF. The CDR3 bases are TGTGCCAGCAGCCGGATGGGACTAGCGGTAGCGACCTACAATGAGCAGTTCTTC. The V gene is TRBV3-1, the J gene TRBJ2-1, with 11 bases aligning to TRBD2. The CDR3 has 18 amino acids. Germline V gives CDR1 LGHDT, CDR2 YNNKEL (reference sequence). V dropped 4 bases and J dropped 2; count of bases not matched to a gene: 10.

This clonotype was counted many times. The gene calls are TRBV27 and TRBJ1-2, with TRBD1 matching over 9 bases. V was clipped by 5 bases and J by 6 bases; unmatched bases: 10. The CDR3 spans 15 residues. From germline, CDR1 is MNHEY and CDR2 SMNVEV (reference sequence). In nucleotides, the CDR3 is TGTGCCAGCAGTCCTATTACAGGGGGCTCGCATGGCTACACCTTC. Its translation: CASSPITGGSHGYTF.

This clonotype occurred many times. One junction end does not reproduce the germline sequence, and a read error may be involved. CDR3 sequence (DNA): TGTGCCAGCAGCCTAGCGGGGGTCTCTAATGAGCAGTTCTTC. It yields the protein CASSLAGVSNEQFF. The genes are TRBV7-9 and TRBJ2-1, with 10 bases aligning to TRBD2. Germline CDR1 reads SEHNR; CDR2 reads FQNEAQ (reference sequence). This CDR3 spans 14 amino acids.

The sample holds many counts of this clonotype. This chain links TRBV20-1 with TRBJ2-3; D may be TRBD1 or TRBD2 (6 bases each). This CDR3 is built from 15 residues. CDR1 DFQATT and CDR2 SNEGSKA come from the germline V gene (reference sequence). Trimming took 5 bases from V and 1 from J, leaving 16 bases between them. CDR3 DNA: TGCAGTGCTTCGGACGGGGGCGTTGGCACAGATACGCAGTATTTT. It specifies CSASDGGVGTDTQYF.

This clonotype was recorded at least ten times. The chain links TRBV29-1 to TRBJ2-7, with D hard to call. The V and J ends lost 4 bases and 7 bases respectively, with 5 bases between them. The CDR3 extends over 9 amino acids. Germline V lookup: CDR1 SQVTM, CDR2 ANQGSEA. In DNA form, the CDR3 reads TGCAGCGTTGTAGAGGAGCAGTACTTC. It is translated as CSVVEEQYF.

This clonotype came up many times. The chain uses TRBV5-1 and TRBJ2-2, with D perhaps TRBD1 or TRBD2 (5 bases each). This CDR3 contains 14 residues. Trimming took off 1 base at V and 4 bases at J, with 8 bases between the two ends. Germline CDR1 is SGHRS and CDR2 is YFSETQ. This CDR3 reads CASSLNGATGELFF. CDR3 DNA sequence: TGCGCCAGCAGCTTGAACGGGGCCACCGGGGAGCTGTTTTTT.

Ten or more counts support this clonotype. The CDR3: CASRGEGPPGELFF. The CDR3 DNA follows: TGCGCCAGCAGGGGAGAGGGGCCTCCCGGGGAGCTGTTTTTT. This chain uses TRBV5-1 with TRBJ2-2; perhaps D is TRBD1 or TRBD2 (5 bases each). CDR3 length equals 14 residues. The V end was cut by 5 bases, the J end by 6 bases, with 14 bases between. Germline V gene sequence: CDR1 SGHRS, CDR2 YFSETQ.

This clonotype is a singleton in its sample. A read error may explain this, as a much larger clone is one base away. This chain joins TRBV12-3 or TRBV12-4 and TRBJ1-1, with D uncertain. This CDR3 region has 14 residues. CDR3 DNA sequence: TGTGTCAGCAGTTTTAGTGTAGGGAGTACTGAAGCTTTCTTT. It is translated as CVSSFSVGSTEAFF.

This clonotype was detected a few times. Germline and junction disagree at one end, which may indicate a read error. This sequence joins TRBV28 and TRBJ2-4, with D perhaps matching TRBD1 (6 bases). The CDR3 consists of 14 residues. Germline V gene lookup returns CDR1 MDHEN and CDR2 SYDVKM. In DNA form, the CDR3 reads TGTGCCAGCAGTTTGGGGGCTGCCAAAAACAGTCAGTACTTC. This translates into CASSLGAAKNSQYF.

At least ten counts were recorded for this clonotype. The genes are TRBV27 and TRBJ2-7, with D tentatively TRBD1 (6 bases). Trimming pared 8 bases from V and 2 bases from J, leaving 16 bases between. The CDR3 has 14 residues. Germline loops: CDR1 MNHEY, CDR2 SMNVEV (reference sequence). CDR3 nucleotide sequence: TGTGCCAGCCAAAGCCGGGACACGCCCTACGAGCAGTACTTC. Amino acids: CASQSRDTPYEQYF.

A remark on this clonotype: This clone may be a read error of a much larger clone one base away. The rearrangement uses TRBV3-1 and TRBJ2-7; the D is unclear. CDR1 is LGHDT, CDR2 YNNKEL, per germline (reference sequence). Trimming removed 2 bases from V and 0 bases from J, with 8 bases in between. The CDR3 extends over 14 amino acids. CDR3 amino acids: CASSQLKSSYEQYF. Here the CDR3 DNA reads TGTGCCAGCAGCCAACTGAAGAGCTCCTACGAGCAGTACTTC.

This clonotype was seen at least ten times. This sequence joins TRBV7-2 and TRBJ2-5; D assignment may be TRBD1 or TRBD2 (6 bases each). The V end was cut by 2 bases, the J end by 5 bases, with 15 bases between. CDR3 length: 15 residues. Per germline, CDR1 SGHTA and CDR2 FQGNSA. The CDR3 DNA sequence: TGTGCCAGCAGCTTATACGGGGGCGCATGGGAGACCCAGTACTTC. Encoded protein: CASSLYGGAWETQYF.

This clonotype was counted at least ten times. The chain combines TRBV20-1 with TRBJ1-6; D gene ambiguous. Germline assignment: CDR1 DFQATT and CDR2 SNEGSKA (reference sequence). The germline V and J ends were trimmed by 0 bases and 7 bases, with 10 bases remaining between them. The CDR3 contains 14 residues. The CDR3 sequence: CSAREGRRNSPLHF. The CDR3 DNA follows: TGCAGTGCTAGAGAGGGCAGGAGGAATTCACCCCTCCACTTT.

The CDR3 nucleotides are TGCGCCAGCAGCTTGATTGGGGGTTCTAATGAAAAACTGTTTTTT. This codes for CASSLIGGSNEKLFF. The rearrangement links TRBV5-1 to TRBJ1-4; possible D gene TRBD1, 5 bases. CDR3 size: 15 residues. V was trimmed by 1 base and J by 3 bases, leaving 10 bases between them. Germline CDR1 is SGHRS and CDR2 is YFSETQ.

Ten or more counts support this clonotype. The chain recombines TRBV6-5 with TRBJ2-7; D is perhaps TRBD1 or TRBD2 (5 bases each). Germline values: CDR1 MNHEY, CDR2 SVGAGI. V shed 0 bases and J shed 1 base, with 13 bases lying between them. The CDR3 has 16 amino acids. The CDR3 loop reads CASSYSWDGNSYEQYF. CDR3 bases: TGTGCCAGCAGTTACTCGTGGGACGGGAATTCCTACGAGCAGTACTTC.

This clonotype appeared a few times. The chain has TRBV4-3 and TRBJ1-5; 10 bases are a match to TRBD1. After removal of 2 bases from V and 7 bases from J, the junction contained 5 bases not matched to a gene. Germline V gene data show CDR1 as LGHNA and CDR2 as YSLEER. This CDR3 is built from 15 residues. The CDR3 DNA sequence: TGCGCCAGCAGCCAATTATGGACAGGGGGACAGCCCCAGCATTTT. Translation: CASSQLWTGGQPQHF.

At least ten counts were recorded for this clonotype. The rearrangement joins TRBV5-1 to TRBJ2-4, with D possibly called TRBD1 or TRBD2 (5 bases each). Germline values: CDR1 SGHRS, CDR2 YFSETQ. V was shortened by 0 bases and J by 5 bases, with 12 bases between the two germline ends. The CDR3 totals 15 residues. DNA of the CDR3: TGCGCCAGCAGCTTGGAAACCGGGGACGAAAACATTCAGTACTTC. This encodes CASSLETGDENIQYF.

This clonotype was seen at least ten times. The genes are TRBV20-1 and TRBJ2-3; 13 positions agree with TRBD2. This CDR3 region has 16 residues. In germline, CDR1 is DFQATT, CDR2 SNEGSKA (reference sequence). Germline trimming cut 4 bases from V and 6 bases from J; bases unmatched to any gene: 10. The CDR3 DNA sequence: TGCAGTGCTAATGCCGGACTAGCGGGAGCAAGGGATACGCAGTATTTT. Amino acid sequence: CSANAGLAGARDTQYF.

The V gene is TRBV12-3 or TRBV12-4, the J gene TRBJ1-5; 7 positions agree with TRBD1. This CDR3 region has 13 residues. V was pared by 5 bases and J by 3 bases, with 1 base of the junction left unmatched. CDR3 DNA sequence: TGTGCCAGCAGTGACAGGGCCAATCAGCCCCAGCATTTT. This codes for CASSDRANQPQHF.

This clonotype has a handful of counts. The rearrangement joins TRBV10-3 to TRBJ1-6; 9 nucleotides align to TRBD1. The length of the CDR3 is 15 residues. CDR1 and CDR2 from the germline V gene are ENHRY and SYGVKD. V shed 0 bases and J 9 bases; nucleotides not matched to a gene: 3. CDR3 loop: CAISESRQGGSPLHF. CDR3 sequence (DNA): TGTGCCATCAGTGAGTCGAGACAGGGGGGTTCACCCCTCCACTTT.

This clonotype was picked up many times. The V gene is TRBV28, the J gene TRBJ1-4, with TRBD1 identical over 9 bases. V was clipped by 6 bases and J by 4 bases; unmatched bases: 12. Germline-derived CDR1 and CDR2 are MDHEN and SYDVKM. CDR3 size: 17 residues. In DNA, the CDR3 is TGTGCCAGCAGGACCGGGACAGGGAAGTCCGGTAATGAAAAACTGTTTTTT. Translation gives CASRTGTGKSGNEKLFF.

This clonotype has at least ten counts. CDR3 amino acids: CASSLDQEGYTF. CDR3 nucleotides: TGCGCCAGCAGCTTGGACCAAGAAGGCTACACCTTC. This rearrangement joins TRBV5-1 to TRBJ1-2; D is uncertain. The CDR3 contains 12 residues. The V end lost 0 bases, the J end lost 8 bases, and 8 bases lay between the germline ends. Germline CDR1 is SGHRS and CDR2 is YFSETQ.

J is TRBJ2-5 and V is TRBV7-2; D is uncertain. This CDR3 comprises 14 residues. Per germline, CDR1 SGHTA and CDR2 FQGNSA. The V end was cut by 6 bases, the J end by 4 bases, with 15 bases between. The DNA for the CDR3 is TGTGCCAGCAGTTCGGACGGGTTTTTAGAGACCCAGTACTTC. Translated: CASSSDGFLETQYF. Full variable domain (missing parts from reference TRBV7-2 and TRBJ2-5): GAGVSQSPSNKVTEKGKDVELRCDPISGHTALYWYRQSLGQGLEFLIYFQGNSAPDKSGLPSDRFSAERTGGSVSTLTIQRTQQEDSAVYLCASSSDGFLETQYFGPGTRLLVL.

This clonotype has a count of ten or more. The gene calls are TRBV9 and TRBJ2-2; D ambiguous. The CDR3 loop spans 13 amino acids. Germline-derived CDR1 and CDR2 are SGDLS and YYNGEE. Trimming removed 3 bases from V and 1 base from J, with 4 bases in between. In DNA form, the CDR3 reads TGTGCCAGCAGCGGAAGGAACACCGGGGAGCTGTTTTTT. As protein: CASSGRNTGELFF.

There are a few counts of this clonotype. The J gene is TRBJ1-4, the V gene TRBV12-3 or TRBV12-4; the match to TRBD1 covers 8 bases. The CDR3 runs to 15 residues. V trimming: 1 base; J trimming: 8 bases; junction bases outside the gene matches: 6. This chain's CDR3 is CASSLDRGAREKLFF. CDR3 nucleotides: TGTGCCAGCAGTTTAGACAGGGGGGCGCGAGAAAAACTGTTTTTT.

This clonotype came up many times. V and J are TRBV30 and TRBJ1-4; D uncertain. This CDR3 contains 16 residues. Per germline, CDR1 GTSNPN and CDR2 SVGIG (reference sequence). Trimming removed 0 bases from V and 4 bases from J, with 15 bases in between. The CDR3 is CAWSVPLGSYNEKLFF. CDR3 in DNA: TGTGCCTGGAGTGTACCATTGGGCAGCTATAATGAAAAACTGTTTTTT.

This clonotype came up many times. This chain links TRBV5-1 with TRBJ2-1; D might be TRBD2 (5 bases). Germline loops: CDR1 SGHRS, CDR2 YFSETQ. V lost 1 base, J lost 0 bases, and 8 bases lay in between. This CDR3 contains 15 residues. CDR3 DNA: TGCGCCAGCAGCTTGATCGGGGACTCCTACAATGAGCAGTTCTTC. Its protein product is CASSLIGDSYNEQFF.

This clonotype was observed many times. This chain links TRBV7-2 with TRBJ2-5; tentatively, D is TRBD1 or TRBD2 (5 bases each). The CDR3 extends over 14 amino acids. The V end lost 0 bases, the J end lost 2 bases, and 7 bases lay between the germline ends. Germline assignment: CDR1 SGHTA and CDR2 FQGNSA. In DNA, the CDR3 is TGTGCCAGCAGCTTAGCGGGGGAACAAGAGACCCAGTACTTC. Its protein is CASSLAGEQETQYF.

This clonotype was detected many times. The V gene is TRBV27, the J gene TRBJ1-1; 7 bases are shared with TRBD1. The CDR3 is 15 residues long. The junction had 5 bases not matched to a gene; V was cut back by 0 bases and J by 4 bases. The germline gives CDR1 MNHEY, CDR2 SMNVEV (reference sequence). The CDR3 sequence: CASSLSSTGTTEAFF. The CDR3 DNA is TGTGCCAGCAGTTTATCATCGACAGGGACCACTGAAGCTTTCTTT.

This clonotype was recorded at least ten times. The gene calls are TRBV20-1 and TRBJ2-7; D unclear. V lost 3 bases and J lost 2, with 11 bases in between. The germline V gene encodes CDR1 DFQATT and CDR2 SNEGSKA (reference sequence). The CDR3 runs 13 residues. CDR3 sequence reads: CSARWPGTYEQYF. The CDR3, as DNA: TGCAGTGCTAGGTGGCCGGGTACCTACGAGCAGTACTTC.

This clonotype was counted between two and nine times. The V and J genes are TRBV6-1 and TRBJ1-1; D gene unclear. The CDR3 extends over 14 amino acids. Germline CDR1 is MNHNS and CDR2 is SASEGT. Trimming removed 5 bases at V and 1 base at J, with 11 bases between. CDR3 amino acids: CASSRVLGNTEAFF. The CDR3 DNA follows: TGTGCCAGCAGTCGGGTTTTGGGGAACACTGAAGCTTTCTTT.

In its sample, this clonotype was seen many times. In nucleotides, the CDR3 is TGTGCCACCTCAGCGGTTAGCTCCTACGAGCAGTACTTC. Amino acids: CATSAVSSYEQYF. The V call is TRBV19, the J call TRBJ2-7; D is perhaps TRBD2 (5 bases). CDR1 and CDR2 from the germline V gene are LNHDA and SQIVND (reference sequence). There are 13 residues in the CDR3. V lost 10 bases and J 0 bases, leaving 13 bases between the germline ends.